In its sample, the clone carrying this T cell receptor beta chain was seen a few times. The data are from a study of blood T cell repertoires in COVID-19. Under the authors' procedure: Estimates of nucleated cell counts were drawn from the amplification of reference gene primers. Repertoires were generated with immunoSEQ multiplex PCR, while TCRdb's copy carries only in-frame clones and drops some. V and J calls plus clone size are reproduced from that table; the DNA served to infer D and trimming. The sample carries 210,000 or so clones, 84% recorded once. What was sequenced was peripheral blood. The receptor was isolated from a woman aged 45-65 years with active or convalescent COVID-19.

The DNA of the CDR3 is TGTGCCAGCAGCTTAGGCCCAATCGACTACAATGAGCAGTTCTTC. Amino acid sequence: CASSLGPIDYNEQFF. The rearrangement uses TRBV7-3 and TRBJ2-1; D not certain. Germline V gene sequence: CDR1 SGHTA, CDR2 FQGTGA. The CDR3 length is 15 residues. Between the trimmed V and J ends, which lost 2 bases and 3 bases, there was a span of 11 bases. The variable domain in full, with the rest retrieved from reference TRBV7-3 and TRBJ2-1, is GAGVSQTPSNKVTEKGKYVELRCDPISGHTALYWYRQSLGQGPEFLIYFQGTGAADDSGLPNDRFFAVRPEGSVSTLKIQRTERGDSAVYLCASSLGPIDYNEQFFGPGTRLTVL.